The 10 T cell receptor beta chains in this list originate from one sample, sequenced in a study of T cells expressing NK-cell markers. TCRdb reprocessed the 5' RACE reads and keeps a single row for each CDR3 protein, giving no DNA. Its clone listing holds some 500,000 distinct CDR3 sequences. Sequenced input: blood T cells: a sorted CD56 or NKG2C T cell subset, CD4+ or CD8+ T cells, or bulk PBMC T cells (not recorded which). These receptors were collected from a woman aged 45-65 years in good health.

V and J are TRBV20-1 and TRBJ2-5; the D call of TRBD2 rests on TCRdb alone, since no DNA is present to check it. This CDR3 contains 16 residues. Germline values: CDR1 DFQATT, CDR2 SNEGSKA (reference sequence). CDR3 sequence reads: CSAPSGTSGFQETQYF.

The CDR3 here is CASSEALGSATGELFF. The chain uses TRBV6-1 and TRBJ2-2. Germline CDR1 and CDR2: MNHNS and SASEGT. The CDR3 contains 16 residues.

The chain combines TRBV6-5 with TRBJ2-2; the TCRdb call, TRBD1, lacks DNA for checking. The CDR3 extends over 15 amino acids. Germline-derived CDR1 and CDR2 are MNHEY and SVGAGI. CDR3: CASREGTVNTGELFF.

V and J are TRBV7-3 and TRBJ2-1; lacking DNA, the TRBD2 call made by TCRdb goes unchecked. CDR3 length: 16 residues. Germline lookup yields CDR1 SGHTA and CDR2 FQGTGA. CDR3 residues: CASSLRVVAVNNEQFF. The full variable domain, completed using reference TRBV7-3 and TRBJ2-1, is GAGVSQTPSNKVTEKGKYVELRCDPISGHTALYWYRQSLGQGPEFLIYFQGTGAADDSGLPNDRFFAVRPEGSVSTLKIQRTERGDSAVYLCASSLRVVAVNNEQFFGPGTRLTVL.

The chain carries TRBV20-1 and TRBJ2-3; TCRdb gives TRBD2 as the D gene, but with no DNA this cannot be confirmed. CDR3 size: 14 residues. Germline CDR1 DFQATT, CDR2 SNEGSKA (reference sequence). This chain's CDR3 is CSAWEGGGTDTQYF.

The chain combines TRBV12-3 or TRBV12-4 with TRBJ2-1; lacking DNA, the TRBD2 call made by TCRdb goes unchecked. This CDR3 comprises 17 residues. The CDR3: CASSWGLAGVSYNEQFF.

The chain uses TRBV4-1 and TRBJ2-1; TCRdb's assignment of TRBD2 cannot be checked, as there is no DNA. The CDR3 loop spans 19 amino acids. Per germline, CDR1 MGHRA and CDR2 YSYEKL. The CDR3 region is CASSQVLAGATSSYNEQFF.

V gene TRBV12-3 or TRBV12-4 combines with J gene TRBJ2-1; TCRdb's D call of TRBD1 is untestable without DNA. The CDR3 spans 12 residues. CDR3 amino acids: CASSFGGTGQFF.

This chain's CDR3 is CASSLGTSKAFF. The chain employs TRBV28 and TRBJ1-1. The CDR3 length is 12 residues. Germline CDR1 and CDR2: MDHEN and SYDVKM.

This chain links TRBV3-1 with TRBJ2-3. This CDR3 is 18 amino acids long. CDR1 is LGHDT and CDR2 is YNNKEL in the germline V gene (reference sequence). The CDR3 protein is CASSQDFAQDRGTDTQYF.